This record concerns one TCR beta chain sequence. Its specificity is not known. This record comes from a study of circulating tumor DNA in untreated peripheral T-cell lymphoma. This CDR3 is 17 amino acids long. The V and J ends lost 5 bases and 3 bases, in that order; junction bases with no gene match: 11. Germline V gene sequence: CDR1 SGHNT, CDR2 YENEEA. The tumor tissue sample was taken at baseline before any treatment. Study results and limitations: Baseline tissues yielded approximately 83% and baseline serum roughly 70% tumor-specific clonotype detection.

Libraries were prepared by immunoSEQ multiplex PCR; TCRdb keeps only in-frame clonotypes and omits some of them. The sample has some 2,400 clones, roughly four fifths seen once. Sequences were obtained from tumor tissue. The chain combines TRBV11-3 with TRBJ2-7; TRBD2 matches 12 bases. The receptor comes from a human donor with peripheral T-cell lymphoma. CDR3 in amino acids: CASSPQPGLAGLYEQYF. CDR3 nucleotide sequence: TGTGCCAGCAGCCCTCAACCGGGACTAGCGGGCCTCTACGAGCAGTACTTC.